This T cell receptor (beta chain) derives from a study of a mutant IDH1 vaccine in newly diagnosed glioma. The germline CDR1 and CDR2 sequences are SGHTA and FQGNSA. This CDR3 has 18 amino acids. The V end was cut by 1 base, the J end by 0 bases, with 16 bases between. A remark on this clone: Its antigen remains unidentified.

Time point denoted: week 11, during vaccination. The content of each vaccine dose was 300 ug of mutant IDH1 20-mer peptide, and topical imiquimod accompanied it. Overall study findings and caveats: There were vaccine-induced immune responses in around 94% of the patients.

Generated by immunoSEQ multiplex PCR, the TCRdb table keeps only in-frame clones and is missing some. The sample has about 21,000 clones; around 92% are singletons. This TCR derives from a middle-aged woman with glioma. This rearrangement joins TRBV7-2 to TRBJ2-4; D ambiguous. The sample consisted of PBMCs, taken from a glioma patient whose treatment included an IDH1 peptide vaccine. This CDR3 reads CASSLGSLELLAKNIQYF. As DNA, the CDR3 is TGTGCCAGCAGCTTAGGGTCCTTGGAGCTACTAGCCAAAAACATTCAGTACTTC.